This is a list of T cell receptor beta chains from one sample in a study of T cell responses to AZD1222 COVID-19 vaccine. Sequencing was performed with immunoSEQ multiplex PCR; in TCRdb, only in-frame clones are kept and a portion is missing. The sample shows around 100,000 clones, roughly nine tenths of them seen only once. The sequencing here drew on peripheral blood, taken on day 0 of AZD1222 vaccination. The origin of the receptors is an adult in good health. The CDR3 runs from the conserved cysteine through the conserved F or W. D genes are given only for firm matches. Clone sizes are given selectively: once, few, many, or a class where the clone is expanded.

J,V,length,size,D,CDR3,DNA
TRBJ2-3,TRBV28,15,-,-,CASSLEYAPPDTQYF,TGTGCCAGCAGTTTAGAGTATGCGCCCCCAGATACGCAGTATTTT
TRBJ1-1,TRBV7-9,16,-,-,CASSSLAQTGPTEAFF,TGTGCCAGCAGCTCCCTTGCCCAGACAGGACCCACCGAAGCTTTCTTT
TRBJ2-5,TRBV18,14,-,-,CASSPPSFQETQYF,TGTGCCAGCTCACCACCGAGTTTCCAAGAGACCCAGTACTTC
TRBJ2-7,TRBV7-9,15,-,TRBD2,CASSLVDSGTYEQYF,TGTGCCAGCAGCTTAGTAGATAGCGGGACCTACGAGCAGTACTTC
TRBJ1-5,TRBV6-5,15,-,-,CAGGPAAYSNQPQHF,TGTGCCGGAGGACCGGCGGCTTATAGCAATCAGCCCCAGCATTTT
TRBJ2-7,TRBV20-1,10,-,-,CSAITEQQYF,TGCAGTGCTATAACGGAGCAGCAGTACTTC
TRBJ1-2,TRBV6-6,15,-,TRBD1,CASSEQGTLNYGYTF,TGTGCCAGCAGCGAACAGGGGACCCTAAACTATGGCTACACCTTC
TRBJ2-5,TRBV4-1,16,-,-,CASSHLKGRTQETQYF,TGCGCCAGCAGCCACCTAAAGGGGAGGACGCAAGAGACCCAGTACTTC
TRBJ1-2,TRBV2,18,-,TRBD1,CASSVIGTGWGWNYGYTF,TGTGCCAGCAGTGTGATTGGGACAGGGTGGGGTTGGAACTATGGCTACACCTTC
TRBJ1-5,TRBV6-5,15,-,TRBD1,CASSQDRGGNQPQHF,TGTGCCAGCAGTCAGGACAGGGGTGGCAATCAGCCCCAGCATTTT
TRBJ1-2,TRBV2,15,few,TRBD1,CASRPRSGGLDGYTF,TGTGCCAGCAGACCACGGTCAGGGGGCCTCGATGGCTACACCTTC
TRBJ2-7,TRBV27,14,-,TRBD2,CASSLAGGPYEQYF,TGTGCCAGCAGTTTAGCGGGAGGGCCTTACGAGCAGTACTTC
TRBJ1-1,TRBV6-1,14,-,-,CASSEGGRPTEAFF,TGTGCCAGCAGTGAAGGCGGGAGGCCCACTGAAGCTTTCTTT
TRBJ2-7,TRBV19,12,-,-,CASSSDLKEQYF,TGTGCCAGTAGTAGCGACCTGAAGGAGCAGTACTTC
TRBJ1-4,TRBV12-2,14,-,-,CASRLGEINEKLFF,TGTGCAAGTCGCTTAGGGGAGATTAATGAAAAACTGTTTTTT
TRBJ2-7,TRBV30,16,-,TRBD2,CAWIGGRADLMEEQYF,TGTGCCTGGATTGGCGGGAGGGCCGATTTAATGGAGGAGCAGTACTTC
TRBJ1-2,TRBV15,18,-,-,CATSRDVSPNLNNYGYTF,TGTGCCACCAGCAGAGATGTTAGTCCAAACCTTAACAACTATGGCTACACCTTC